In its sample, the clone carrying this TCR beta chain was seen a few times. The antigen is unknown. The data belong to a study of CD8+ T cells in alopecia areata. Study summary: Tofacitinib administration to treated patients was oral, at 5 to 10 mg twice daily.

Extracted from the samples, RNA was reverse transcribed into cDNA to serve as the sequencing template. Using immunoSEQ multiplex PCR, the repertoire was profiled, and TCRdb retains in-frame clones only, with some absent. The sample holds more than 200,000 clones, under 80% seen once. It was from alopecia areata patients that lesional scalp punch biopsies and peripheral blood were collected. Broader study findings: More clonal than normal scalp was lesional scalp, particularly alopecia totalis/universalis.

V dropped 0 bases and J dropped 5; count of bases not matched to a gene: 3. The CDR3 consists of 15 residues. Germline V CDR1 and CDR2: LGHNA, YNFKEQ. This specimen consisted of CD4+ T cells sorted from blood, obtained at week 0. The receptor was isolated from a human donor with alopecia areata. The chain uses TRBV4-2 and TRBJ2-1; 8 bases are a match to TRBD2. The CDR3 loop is CASSQDGGADNEQFF. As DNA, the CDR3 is TGTGCCAGCAGCCAAGACGGGGGGGCGGACAATGAGCAGTTCTTC.